A selection of T cell receptor beta chains follows, all from one sample in a study of cytomegalovirus exposure and HLA in healthy donors. Sequenced by immunoSEQ multiplex PCR; TCRdb stores in-frame clones only, minus some. The sample consists of 85,000 to 130,000 clones, around three quarters of them appearing once. Sample: PBMCs. The origin of the receptors is a woman between 50 and 59 years old in good health and CMV-seropositive. CDR3s include the opening cysteine and the closing phenylalanine or tryptophan. The order of the fields is V gene, J gene, D gene, clone size, CDR3 DNA, CDR3 protein. D genes are given only for firm matches. The size field is filled for only some rows; it gives once, few, many or a size class.

TRBV5-1,TRBJ2-5,NA,NA,TGCGCCAGCAGCATCGACAGAAAGCAGTACTTC,CASSIDRKQYF
TRBV6-6,TRBJ1-5,NA,NA,TGTGCCAGCAGTTACTCGAGGGGGTCCGAGCAGCCCCAGCATTTT,CASSYSRGSEQPQHF
TRBV5-1,TRBJ1-4,NA,NA,TGCGCCAGCAGCTTGGAAAGGGGGAGCGCGGTTTCAACTAATGAAAAACTGTTTTTT,CASSLERGSAVSTNEKLFF
TRBV25-1,TRBJ1-1,NA,NA,TGTGCCAGCAGGACTGGCACTGAAGCTTTCTTT,CASRTGTEAFF
TRBV7-6,TRBJ1-2,NA,NA,TGTGCCAGCAGCTTAGCAGGGAGAAATGGCTACACCTTC,CASSLAGRNGYTF
TRBV4-2,TRBJ1-3,TRBD1,NA,TGTGCCAGCAGCCAAGGGGGACAGGCGCTCTCTGGAAACACCATATATTTT,CASSQGGQALSGNTIYF
TRBV7-2,TRBJ1-6,TRBD1,NA,TGTGCCAGCAGCCTTGGACAGGGCTATAATTCACCCCTCCACTTT,CASSLGQGYNSPLHF
TRBV7-9,TRBJ1-1,TRBD1,NA,TGTGCCAGCACCCACTCGAGGACAGGGAGGACTGAAGCTTTCTTT,CASTHSRTGRTEAFF
TRBV28,TRBJ1-6,NA,once,TGTGCCAGCAGTTTAGGGCAGGGGTACTCCTATAATTCACCCCTCCACTTT,CASSLGQGYSYNSPLHF
TRBV2,TRBJ2-4,NA,NA,TGTGCCAGCAGGAGGGGACATGAGTACTTC,CASRRGHEYF
TRBV21-1,TRBJ2-7,NA,NA,TGTGCCAGCAGCATCAGGGGCTCCTACGAGCAGTACTTC,CASSIRGSYEQYF
TRBV4-2,TRBJ2-1,TRBD2,NA,TGTGCCAGCAGTCCGACTAGCGGGAGGGACTACAATGAGCAGTTCTTC,CASSPTSGRDYNEQFF
TRBV19,TRBJ2-3,NA,NA,TGTGCCAGTAGTACGACAGATACGCAGTATTTT,CASSTTDTQYF
TRBV11-2,TRBJ1-4,TRBD1,NA,TGTGCCAGCAGCTTATACCGCTCGGGGACAGGTGCAACTAATGAAAAACTGTTTTTT,CASSLYRSGTGATNEKLFF
TRBV18,TRBJ2-7,TRBD2,NA,TGTGCCAGCTCACCACCGGGACTAGCGGGGTCTGGAGGGCAGTACTTC,CASSPPGLAGSGGQYF
TRBV6-1,TRBJ2-7,NA,NA,TGTGCCAGCAGTGTACTTGCAGGGTCCTACGAGCAGTACTTC,CASSVLAGSYEQYF
TRBV19,TRBJ1-1,NA,NA,TGTGCCAGTAGTAGTCGGGGGGTCCTTGAAGCTTTCTTT,CASSSRGVLEAFF
TRBV2,TRBJ2-1,NA,NA,TGTGCCAACGGCCGACCTCAAGAGGCCCAGTTCTTC,CANGRPQEAQFF
TRBV9,TRBJ1-2,NA,NA,TGTGCCAGCAGCGAGGACAAGGGACTTTCCGGTAACTATGGCTACACCTTC,CASSEDKGLSGNYGYTF
TRBV15,TRBJ1-1,TRBD1,NA,TGTGCCACCGGTAGGGACAGGGGGAAGACTGAAGCTTTCTTT,CATGRDRGKTEAFF
TRBV6-1,TRBJ1-1,NA,NA,TGTGCCAGCAGTCCACAGGGAACTGAAGCTTTCTTT,CASSPQGTEAFF
TRBV9,TRBJ2-7,NA,NA,TGTGCCAGCAGCGCGACCGGGAATCCCACCTACGAGCAGTACTTC,CASSATGNPTYEQYF
TRBV7-8,TRBJ2-5,NA,NA,TGTGCCAGCAGTCCTAGGCCCGGCGCCCAAGAGACCCAGTACTTC,CASSPRPGAQETQYF
TRBV9,TRBJ2-3,TRBD2,NA,TGTGCCAGCAGCGTAGAAGGGGCTAGCGGGGGTATCACAGATACGCAGTATTTT,CASSVEGASGGITDTQYF
TRBV19,TRBJ1-1,NA,NA,TGTGCCAGTAGTCCCGGACAGATGAACACTGAAGCTTTCTTT,CASSPGQMNTEAFF
TRBV6-5,TRBJ1-5,TRBD1,NA,TGTGCCAGCAGCCCGGACAGGGGAAATCAGCCCCAGCATTTT,CASSPDRGNQPQHF
TRBV9,TRBJ1-2,TRBD1,NA,TGTGCCAGCAGCGTAGGGGACAGGGGTGGCTACACCTTC,CASSVGDRGGYTF
TRBV7-8,TRBJ2-1,TRBD1,NA,TGTGCCAGCAGCTCAACACCAGGGGGTAATGAGCAGTTCTTC,CASSSTPGGNEQFF
TRBV7-2,TRBJ1-4,NA,NA,TGTGCCAGCAGCTTAGGGGGCAGTGCAACTAATGAAAAACTGTTTTTT,CASSLGGSATNEKLFF
TRBV6-5,TRBJ2-7,TRBD1,NA,TGTGCCAGCAGTCCGGGACAGGGGGTGTACGAGCAGTACTTC,CASSPGQGVYEQYF
TRBV6-1,TRBJ2-2,NA,NA,TGTGCCAGCAGTGAATTTAGCGTAGCAGCCACCGGGGAGCTGTTTTTT,CASSEFSVAATGELFF
TRBV27,TRBJ2-1,NA,once,TGTGCCAGCAGTTTAGGGGCAGACAATGAGCAGTTCTTC,CASSLGADNEQFF
TRBV2,TRBJ1-2,NA,NA,TGTGCCAGCAGTGAAGGCAAGAGAGGCGTCTACACCTTC,CASSEGKRGVYTF
TRBV6-4,TRBJ2-1,NA,NA,TGTGCCAGCAGTGACCGGGACAACAATGAGCAGTTCTTC,CASSDRDNNEQFF
TRBV14,TRBJ1-1,NA,NA,TGTGCCAGCAGCCTCCAGGGGAGAGGTACTGAAGCTTTCTTT,CASSLQGRGTEAFF
TRBV5-1,TRBJ2-3,NA,NA,TGCGCCAGCAGCTGGGTAGCAGACACAGATACGCAGTATTTT,CASSWVADTDTQYF
TRBV5-1,TRBJ1-1,NA,NA,TGCGCCAGCAACCCAGGGCTGAACACTGAAGCTTTCTTT,CASNPGLNTEAFF
TRBV4-2,TRBJ1-1,TRBD1,NA,TGTGCCAGCAGCCAAGCTACCGGGACAGTGAACACTGAAGCTTTCTTT,CASSQATGTVNTEAFF
TRBV7-3,TRBJ2-7,NA,NA,TGTGCCAGCAGCTTAACGATGACAGGAGAGCAGTACTTC,CASSLTMTGEQYF
TRBV4-1,TRBJ2-5,NA,NA,TGCGCCAGCAGCCAAGAGACTAGATTTTGGGAGACCCAGTACTTC,CASSQETRFWETQYF
TRBV18,TRBJ2-2,TRBD2,few,TGTGCCAGCTCACCACCGATGACAGCGGGGGCCGGGGAGCTGTTTTTT,CASSPPMTAGAGELFF
TRBV10-1,TRBJ1-1,NA,NA,TGCGCCAGCAGTCCCACGACAAACACTGAAGCTTTCTTT,CASSPTTNTEAFF
TRBV5-6,TRBJ2-3,TRBD1,NA,TGTGCCAGCAGCTTGGGCGGGGACAGGGTGGGTGATACGCAGTATTTT,CASSLGGDRVGDTQYF
TRBV6-5,TRBJ2-7,NA,NA,TGTGCCAGCATCTCCCCGGCCGGGACACGCGAGCAGTACTTC,CASISPAGTREQYF
TRBV19,TRBJ1-5,NA,NA,TGTGCCAGTAGTCCCCAGGGCAATCAGCCCCAGCATTTT,CASSPQGNQPQHF
TRBV12-5,TRBJ1-4,TRBD1,once,TGTGCTAGTGGTTCAAGCAGGGGGCGAATTGGTTCTAATGAAAAACTGTTTTTT,CASGSSRGRIGSNEKLFF
TRBV6-5,TRBJ1-5,NA,NA,TGTGCCAGCAGTCTCAGGGGAAATCAGCCCCAGCATTTT,CASSLRGNQPQHF
TRBV19,TRBJ2-5,NA,NA,TGTGCCAGTAGTGTTAGCATCCAAGAGACCCAGTACTTC,CASSVSIQETQYF
TRBV30,TRBJ2-1,NA,NA,TGTGCCTGGAAGACAGGTCTAGAGCAGTTCTTC,CAWKTGLEQFF
TRBV5-6,TRBJ2-1,NA,NA,TGTGCCAGCATCCCGACCGGGACCTACAATGAGCAGTTCTTC,CASIPTGTYNEQFF
TRBV5-6,TRBJ2-7,TRBD1,once,TGTGCCAGCAGTCCCTTAGGGGGCCAAGCCTCCTACGAGCAGTACTTC,CASSPLGGQASYEQYF
TRBV13,TRBJ2-1,NA,NA,TGTGCCAGCAGCCCCTATACAGGGTACAATGAGCAGTTCTTC,CASSPYTGYNEQFF
TRBV14,TRBJ2-2,NA,once,TGTGCCAGCAGCCAAGTAAACACCGGGGAGCTGTTTTTT,CASSQVNTGELFF
TRBV6-5,TRBJ1-1,TRBD1,NA,TGTGCCAGCAGCCAAGGAACAGGGGACACTGAAGCTTTCTTT,CASSQGTGDTEAFF
TRBV27,TRBJ1-2,TRBD1,NA,TGTGCCAGCAGTTTTCAAGTCGGACAGGAGTCGCGGACCTTC,CASSFQVGQESRTF
TRBV9,TRBJ2-2,NA,NA,TGTGCCAGCAGCGTAGTGGGGGCAGGGATCGCCACCGGGGAGCTGTTTTTT,CASSVVGAGIATGELFF
TRBV11-2,TRBJ2-3,NA,few,TGTGCCAGCAGTTTTCTAGACGCCCCCACAGATACGCAGTATTTT,CASSFLDAPTDTQYF
TRBV6-1,TRBJ2-5,NA,NA,TGTGCCAGCAGTACAGCGGGTAGCCACCAAGAGACCCAGTACTTC,CASSTAGSHQETQYF
TRBV9,TRBJ2-2,TRBD2,NA,TGTGCCAGCAGCGCCCGGGGGGGCCACGGGGAGCTGTTTTTT,CASSARGGHGELFF